These T cell receptor beta chains were read from a single sample in a study of CD8 T cells in ankylosing spondylitis. TCRdb re-called the 5' RACE reads with MiXCR, one entry per CDR3 protein. The sample lists about 27,000 distinct CDR3 sequences, roughly 7.9% occurring once. The sequenced sample was blood. All receptors derive from a male donor with ankylosing spondylitis or in good health (not recorded which). CDR3s include the opening cysteine and the closing phenylalanine or tryptophan. The D gene is left open where the match is weak. Rows give clone size only sometimes, using once, few, many, or a class for an expanded clone.

j_gene | d_gene | v_gene | abundance | CDR3nt | CDR3aa
TRBJ2-1 | . | TRBV24-1 | many | TGTGCCACCGGGCCGTCCTACAATGAGCAGTTCTTC | CATGPSYNEQFF
TRBJ1-4 | . | TRBV28 | few | TGTGCCAGCAGTTTACCCTCTAGGGAAAAACTGTTTTTT | CASSLPSREKLFF
TRBJ1-4 | . | TRBV5-1 | . | TGCGCCAGCAGCTTGGACGTCTCGGGGACAAATGAAAAACTGTTTTTT | CASSLDVSGTNEKLFF
TRBJ2-2 | . | TRBV4-3 | . | TGCGCCAGCAGCCAAGACGCTTCCGCGAACACCGGGGAGCTGTTTTTT | CASSQDASANTGELFF
TRBJ2-2 | . | TRBV19 | . | TGTGCCAGTAACCTAATTCTGGGCCACACCGGGGAGCTGTTTTTT | CASNLILGHTGELFF
TRBJ1-1 | . | TRBV6-6 | few | TGTGCCAGCAGCCGCCCCGACTTCGGAGCTTTCTTT | CASSRPDFGAFF
TRBJ2-1 | TRBD2 | TRBV20-1 | few | TGCAGTGCCGGGGGGCTAGCGGGCTACAATGAGCAGTTCTTC | CSAGGLAGYNEQFF
TRBJ1-3 | . | TRBV25-1 | few | TGTGCCAGCAGTCTGGGCTCTAGCTCTGGAAACACCATATATTTT | CASSLGSSSGNTIYF
TRBJ2-6 | . | TRBV12-3/TRBV12-4 | . | TGTGCCAGCAGCAGGACAGTTCGTACGACTGGGGCCAACGTCCTGACTTTC | CASSRTVRTTGANVLTF
TRBJ2-2 | . | TRBV11-2 | few | TGTGCCAGCAGCCTACATAACACCGGGGAGCTGTTTTTT | CASSLHNTGELFF
TRBJ2-7 | . | TRBV29-1 | few | TGCAGCGTTGCTTCTTCCAGGGGTCAACCGGAGCAGTACTTC | CSVASSRGQPEQYF
TRBJ2-1 | . | TRBV20-1 | . | TGCAGTGCCTCCCCCCTTAAGCATGAGCAGTTCTTC | CSASPLKHEQFF
TRBJ2-1 | . | TRBV28 | . | TGTGCCAGCAGTCTCCTTAGAAGGAATGAGCAGTTCTTC | CASSLLRRNEQFF
TRBJ1-1 | . | TRBV6-2/TRBV6-3 | many | TGTGCCAGCAGTTCCGGGAGGAAAGCTTTCTTT | CASSSGRKAFF
TRBJ2-5 | . | TRBV5-1 | few | TGCGCCAGCAGCCTCTGGACAGCCCCACAAGAGACCCAGTACTTC | CASSLWTAPQETQYF
TRBJ2-3 | . | TRBV4-3 | . | TGCGCCAGCAGCCAAGAGGGAGTACGCACAGATACGCAGTATTTT | CASSQEGVRTDTQYF
TRBJ2-5 | TRBD2 | TRBV29-1 | . | TGCAGCGTTGATGCGGGAGTTCCCAGAGAGACCCAGTACTTC | CSVDAGVPRETQYF
TRBJ2-1 | . | TRBV7-9 | many | TGTGCCAGCAGCTTAGGGAGGGACCAGGGTGATGAGCAGTTCTTC | CASSLGRDQGDEQFF
TRBJ2-5 | . | TRBV28 | . | TGTGCCAGCAGCTCCTTCCAAGCGGTCCAAGAGACCCAGTACTTC | CASSSFQAVQETQYF
TRBJ1-4 | . | TRBV20-1 | . | TGCAGTGTCCTTAAACCCGGGACAAAAGGTGAAAAACTGTTTTTT | CSVLKPGTKGEKLFF
TRBJ1-1 | . | TRBV19 | . | TGTGCCAGTAGTATAAGCGACCTGAACACTGAAGCTTTCTTT | CASSISDLNTEAFF
TRBJ1-2 | . | TRBV4-2 | few | TGTGCCAGCAGCCCGGCCCGGGACCGTAATTCCTATGGCTACACCTTC | CASSPARDRNSYGYTF
TRBJ2-7 | . | TRBV20-1 | many | TGCAGTGCTAGAACTGACAGCGCCTACGAGCAGTACTTC | CSARTDSAYEQYF
TRBJ1-4 | . | TRBV29-1 | many | TGCAGCGTTGAAGTTGAAAAACTGTTTTTT | CSVEVEKLFF
TRBJ1-4 | . | TRBV5-1 | . | TGCGCCAGCAGCGCTGACGTGGGAGTTAATGAAAAACTGTTTTTT | CASSADVGVNEKLFF
TRBJ2-1 | . | TRBV11-3 | many | TGTGCCAGCAGCTCGCCCGGGAGTGAGCAGTTCTTC | CASSSPGSEQFF
TRBJ2-1 | . | TRBV4-3 | . | TGCGCCAGCAGCCCCCTAGCAGGGGGGGGACAGTACAATGAGCAGTTCTTC | CASSPLAGGGQYNEQFF
TRBJ2-3 | TRBD1 | TRBV29-1 | . | TGCAGCCTAATGGACGGACAGGCGTCGCAGTATTTT | CSLMDGQASQYF
TRBJ2-7 | . | TRBV5-1 | many | TGCGCCAGCAGCTTGGGTCTAGCAATCTCCTACGAGCAGTACTTC | CASSLGLAISYEQYF
TRBJ2-5 | TRBD2 | TRBV6-2/TRBV6-3 | . | TGTGCCAGCAGTTACTCAGCGGGAGACCAAGAGACCCAGTACTTC | CASSYSAGDQETQYF
TRBJ1-1 | . | TRBV7-9 | many | TGTGCCAGCAGCTTCCCAGGGTCATTAATGAACACTGAAGCTTTCTTT | CASSFPGSLMNTEAFF
TRBJ2-7 | . | TRBV28 | few | TGTGCCAGCAGTTTAAGGGGCGAGGTCTACGAGCAGTACTTC | CASSLRGEVYEQYF
TRBJ1-1 | . | TRBV10-3 | few | TGTGCCATCAGTGGATTCCTTTCCGGGGACACTGAAGCTTTCTTT | CAISGFLSGDTEAFF
TRBJ2-7 | . | TRBV15 | . | TGTGCCACCAGCGATGGACATGCCTACGAGCAGTACTTC | CATSDGHAYEQYF
TRBJ1-1 | TRBD1 | TRBV2 | . | TGTGCCAGCACTAAACCCCGGGACAGAGCGAACACTGAAGCTTTCTTT | CASTKPRDRANTEAFF